This T cell receptor (beta chain) was profiled in a study of T cell therapy after organ transplantation (dated by TCRdb to 2018 to 2020). Concerning the study at large: Therapy products were autologous CMV-specific T cells expanded in vitro for two to three weeks with a peptide pool of 30 HLA class I and II CMV epitopes. The median number of CMV-specific T cells given to patients was 1.92 x 10^8, delivered over 2 to 6 intravenous infusions. Of the ten or so patients, only seven or eight had long-term post-therapy samples available. Peripheral blood samples for the pretherapy time point were taken before T cell therapy began. Each patient got up to 6 T cell doses, given every 2 weeks, and was then monitored for around 28 weeks after finishing therapy. A follow-up TRBV repertoire analysis was performed on an open-label phase I trial of autologous CMV-specific adoptive T cell therapy in solid-organ transplant recipients. Of the roughly 10 patients, eight were classified as clinical responders and two as nonresponders. General findings and caveats noted by the study authors: Because the cohort was small, confounders such as concurrent antirejection and antiviral medications could not be assessed. Marked pretherapy clonal expansions with minimal repertoire change after therapy were observed in nonresponders. Reconstitution after therapy appeared to involve both transferred clonotypes and endogenous clonotypes that were not detected in the therapy products. Fold change in CD8 clonality after therapy was inversely correlated with pretherapy clonality, suggesting that less biased repertoires were more receptive to remodeling. The small number of expansions detected in nonresponders may be due to reduced sample coverage caused by poor CD8+ T cell yield.

The germline V gene specifies SGHRS as CDR1 and YFSETQ as CDR2. At the junction V is shortened by 0 bases and J by 0 bases, with 8 bases in between. The CDR3 numbers 15 residues from cysteine through phenylalanine. Only CDR3 DNA is held: 45 bases, read in frame from base 1. The time point label here, explained by the study, means: before start of T cell therapy. The patients had received solid-organ transplants and had cytomegalovirus that was drug-resistant/recurrent. Ten of the trial participants were picked for repertoire analysis depending on whether post-therapy peripheral blood mononuclear cells were available. Viable CD3+CD8+CD4- lymphocytes were sorted from PBMCs on a BD FACSAria III. The Qiagen DNeasy Kit was used to extract genomic DNA from the sorted cells. TRB CDR3 regions were amplified from genomic DNA with the immunoSEQ two-step, bias-controlled multiplex PCR assay. An Illumina NextSeq 500 was used to sequence the CDR3 libraries. Turning to the authors' computational methods: The immunoSEQ Analyzer platform was used for initial alignment and bioinformatics, including bias normalization against synthetic CDR3 analogs. Annotation of V, D and J genes followed the definitions in the IMGT database. Additional TRBV analyses were carried out with default settings in VDJtools version 1.1.10 and the R package tcR version 2.2.1.11. For the GLIPH analysis, version 1.0 was run with default settings. In CDR3 sequences with at least 5 reads, significant changes in clonotype frequency were tested by a 2-sided binomial test with Benjamini-Hochberg correction (alpha = 0.01). Entries here come from immuneACCESS through TCRdb and include only in-frame sequences with V and J called. Some clones fail to appear in such tables; in the studies checked, an unresolved V gene covers under half of the shortfall, and the cause of the remainder is unknown. V, J and clone size were drawn from that table, and D and trimming were deduced from the DNA. The table for this sample lists about 48,000 clones; about 95% of them were counted only once. Over 3% of the sample rests with the top ten.

Turning to this clone: There is no known antigen for this receptor. Base qualities are not recorded, but no much larger clone differs from it by a single base.

The sequence joins TRBV5-1 to TRBJ2-3; too little of a D gene remains to name it. This sequence was found in a human patient who had received a solid organ transplant and had CMV disease. The sequenced sample was CD8+ T cells from blood, obtained before autologous CMV-specific T cell therapy. This receptor carries the CDR3 CASSLGALSTDTQYF. The DNA reads as follows: TGCGCCAGCAGCTTGGGGGCCCTGAGCACAGATACGCAGTATTTT.